Reported below is one T cell receptor beta chain. This sample is part of a study of blood T cell repertoires in COVID-19. Study summary: Specimens from acute and convalescent COVID-19 originated in the United States, Italy and Spain. The analysed material was cDNA or gDNA that came from T cells, B-cell-depleted T cells, or PBMCs.

V shed 5 bases, J shed 3 bases, and the junction held 6 bases outside the gene matches. The CDR3 sequence is 14 residues long. The germline gives CDR1 ENHRY, CDR2 SYGVKD. Profiled with immunoSEQ multiplex PCR; TCRdb holds only in-frame clones, not every one. The table shows around 190,000 clones, with under 90% occurring only once. The TCR comes from a man aged 55 to 69 with acute or convalescent COVID-19. The source material was peripheral blood. This rearrangement joins TRBV10-3 to TRBJ2-7; 8 positions agree with TRBD2. CDR3 residues: CAISPGLEGYEQYF. In DNA, the CDR3 is TGTGCCATCAGTCCGGGACTAGAGGGCTACGAGCAGTACTTC.